This T cell receptor beta chain was recovered during a study of blood T cell repertoires in COVID-19. Sequencing was performed with immunoSEQ multiplex PCR; in TCRdb, only in-frame clones are kept and a portion is missing. The sample lists a few hundred thousand clones; roughly 90% were seen once. The CDR3 sequence is 18 residues long. CDR1 and CDR2 (germline): LGHDT, YNNKEL (reference sequence). Trimming removed 0 bases from V and 3 bases from J; junction bases left unmatched: 9. The TCR comes from a woman aged 30 to 39 who had recovered from COVID-19. Source material: PBMCs or T cells enriched from blood (not recorded which). The V and J genes are TRBV3-1 (or the pseudogene TRBV3-2) and TRBJ2-7, with 12 bases identical to TRBD2. CDR3 sequence: CASSQEGGLAGRYYEQYF. The CDR3, as DNA: TGTGCCAGCAGCCAAGAGGGGGGACTAGCGGGTCGATACTACGAGCAGTACTTC.